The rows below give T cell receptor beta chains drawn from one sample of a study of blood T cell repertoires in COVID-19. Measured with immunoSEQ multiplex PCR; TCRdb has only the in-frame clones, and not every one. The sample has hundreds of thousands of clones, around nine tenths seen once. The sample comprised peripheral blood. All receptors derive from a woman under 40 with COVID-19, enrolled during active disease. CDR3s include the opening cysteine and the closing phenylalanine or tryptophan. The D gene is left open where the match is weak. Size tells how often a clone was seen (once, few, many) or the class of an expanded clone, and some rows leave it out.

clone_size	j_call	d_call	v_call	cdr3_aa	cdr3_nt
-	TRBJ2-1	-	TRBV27	CASSLSYFGEQFF	TGTGCCAGCAGTTTATCGTACTTCGGTGAGCAGTTCTTC
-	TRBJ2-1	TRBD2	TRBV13	CASSLGLAGGPGEQFF	TGTGCCAGCAGCTTAGGCCTAGCGGGGGGCCCCGGTGAGCAGTTCTTC
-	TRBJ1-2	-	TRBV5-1	CASSPDSFFYGYTF	TGCGCCAGCAGCCCGGACAGCTTCTTCTATGGCTACACCTTC
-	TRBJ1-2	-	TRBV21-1	CASSKRGTGVGYTF	TGTGCCAGCAGCAAAAGAGGGACAGGGGTCGGCTACACCTTC
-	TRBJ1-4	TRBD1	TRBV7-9	CASSLGTGSFEKLFF	TGTGCCAGCAGCTTAGGGACAGGGAGTTTCGAAAAACTGTTTTTT
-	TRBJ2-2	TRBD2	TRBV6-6	CASSRLAGNTGELFF	TGTGCCAGCAGTAGACTAGCGGGGAACACCGGGGAGCTGTTTTTT
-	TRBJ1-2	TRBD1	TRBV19	CASRRTGSGYGYTF	TGTGCCAGTAGAAGGACAGGGTCGGGCTATGGCTACACCTTC
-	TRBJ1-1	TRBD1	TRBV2	CAAGTGELEAFF	TGTGCCGCCGGGACAGGGGAGCTTGAAGCTTTCTTT
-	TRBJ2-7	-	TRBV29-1	CSVETRTDSYEQYF	TGCAGCGTTGAGACCCGGACAGATTCCTACGAGCAGTACTTC
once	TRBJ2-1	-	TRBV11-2	CASSLAPGAYNEQFF	TGTGCCAGCAGCCTAGCCCCCGGGGCCTACAATGAGCAGTTCTTC
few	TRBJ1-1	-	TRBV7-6	CASSSSTEAFF	TGTGCCAGCAGCTCGAGCACTGAAGCTTTCTTT
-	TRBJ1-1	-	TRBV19	CASSIGGSNTEAFF	TGTGCCAGTAGTATTGGGGGCTCAAACACTGAAGCTTTCTTT
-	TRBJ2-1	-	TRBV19	CASSWGAYNEQFF	TGTGCCAGTAGTTGGGGGGCCTACAATGAGCAGTTCTTC
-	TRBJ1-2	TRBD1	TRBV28	CASREDRGAYGYTF	TGTGCCAGCCGCGAGGACAGGGGGGCCTATGGCTACACCTTC
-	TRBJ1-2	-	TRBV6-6	CASRYGQLDGYTF	TGTGCCAGCAGATACGGACAGCTTGATGGCTACACCTTC
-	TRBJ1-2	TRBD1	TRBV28	CASRDRAPPYGYTF	TGTGCCAGCAGAGACAGGGCCCCCCCCTATGGCTACACCTTC
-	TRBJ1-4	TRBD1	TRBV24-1	CATSDSGQGDEKLFF	TGTGCCACCAGTGACTCCGGACAGGGCGATGAAAAACTGTTTTTT
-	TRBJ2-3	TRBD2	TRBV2	CASSEGDGGGATDTQYF	TGTGCCAGCAGTGAAGGGGATGGCGGGGGGGCGACAGATACGCAGTATTTT
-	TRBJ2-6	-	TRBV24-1	CATSPGAGGANVLTF	TGTGCCACCAGTCCAGGGGCCGGCGGGGCCAACGTCCTGACTTTC
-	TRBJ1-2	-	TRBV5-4	CASSFSGAGYTF	TGTGCCAGCAGCTTTTCGGGAGCGGGCTACACCTTC
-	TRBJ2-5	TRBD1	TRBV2	CASRTGWETQYF	TGTGCCAGCAGGACAGGGTGGGAGACCCAGTACTTC
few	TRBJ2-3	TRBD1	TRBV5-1	CASSPRNPQGLDTQYF	TGCGCCAGCAGCCCTCGTAACCCACAGGGGCTGGATACGCAGTATTTT
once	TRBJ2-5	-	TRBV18	CASSPREGQETQYF	TGTGCCAGCTCACCCCGTGAGGGCCAAGAGACCCAGTACTTC
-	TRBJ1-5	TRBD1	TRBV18	CASSPPSTDRGSQPQHF	TGTGCCAGCTCACCACCCAGTACGGACAGGGGAAGTCAGCCCCAGCATTTT